A single sample is the source of the 31 T cell receptor beta chains below, sequenced in a study of glioma-infiltrating T cells after dendritic cell vaccination (TCRdb year 2016). The library was produced with the immunoSEQ multiplex PCR assay. This is the immuneACCESS table as TCRdb keeps it, with only in-frame sequences that have V and J called. A part of the clones is gone; compared with another copy, unresolved V genes explain less than half, and the rest is unexplained. A total of approximately 93,000 clones appear in this sample, 85% of them only once. In total, the top ten clones hold 8.5% of the sample. Sample time point, as interpreted from the label and publication: after dendritic cell vaccination, including at tumor progression/relapse. The material was blood, obtained after dendritic cell vaccination. The receptors stem from a human donor with glioblastoma.

This rearrangement joins TRBV18 to TRBJ2-2, with no clear D. Germline lookup yields CDR1 KGHSH and CDR2 LQKENI. Trimming cost V 2 bases and J 5 bases, with 15 bases left between them. The CDR3 spans 16 residues. CDR3 in DNA: TGTGCCAGCTCACCAGAAGGTTGGAGTAGGACCGGGGAGCTGTTTTTT. Translating it yields CASSPEGWSRTGELFF.

The chain is built from TRBV18 and TRBJ2-7, with TRBD1 identical over 9 bases. V gave up 3 bases and J gave up 4 bases; unmatched junction bases: 4. Looked up from germline, CDR1 is KGHSH and CDR2 is LQKENI. This CDR3 is 14 amino acids long. The CDR3 is CASSPRDREYEQYF. For the CDR3, the DNA is TGTGCCAGCTCACCGAGGGACAGGGAGTACGAGCAGTACTTC.

The CDR3 spells CASSPRQGSEQYF. DNA of the CDR3: TGTGCCAGCAGCCCCCGACAGGGGAGCGAGCAGTACTTC. This sequence joins TRBV11-3 and TRBJ2-7; TRBD1 agrees at 8 bases. The CDR3 loop spans 13 amino acids. Germline V gene lookup returns CDR1 SGHNT and CDR2 YENEEA. Unmatched junction bases numbered 6, after V lost 5 bases and J lost 6 bases.

The chain uses TRBV9 and TRBJ2-7; D unresolved. Germline-derived CDR1 and CDR2 are SGDLS and YYNGEE. This CDR3 spans 12 amino acids. Trimming left V 1 base short and J 6 bases short, with 8 bases between. CDR3 sequence: CASSVLSGEQYF. CDR3 sequence (DNA): TGTGCCAGCAGCGTACTATCTGGCGAGCAGTACTTC. The full variable domain, completed using reference TRBV9 and TRBJ2-7, is DSGVTQTPKHLITATGQRVTLRCSPRSGDLSVYWYQQSLDQGLQFLIQYYNGEERAKGNILERFSAQQFPDLHSELNLSSLELGDSALYFCASSVLSGEQYFGPGTRLTVT.

The chain recombines TRBV11-2 with TRBJ1-1; unclear D gene. The germline V gene encodes CDR1 SGHAT and CDR2 FQNNGV. The CDR3 consists of 18 residues. V dropped 1 base and J dropped 0 bases, with 18 bases sitting between them. CDR3 region: CASSLGVFQRGLNTEAFF. The CDR3 region has the DNA TGTGCCAGCAGCTTAGGGGTCTTCCAGAGAGGTTTGAACACTGAAGCTTTCTTT. Filled out from reference TRBV11-2 and TRBJ1-1, the complete variable domain reads EAGVAQSPRYKIIEKRQSVAFWCNPISGHATLYWYQQILGQGPKLLIQFQNNGVVDDSQLPKDRFSAERLKGVDSTLKIQPAKLEDSAVYLCASSLGVFQRGLNTEAFFGQGTRLTVV.

The V gene is TRBV7-2, the J gene TRBJ2-3, with TRBD1 as a possible D gene (5 bases). Germline loops: CDR1 SGHTA, CDR2 FQGNSA. The CDR3 spans 16 residues. Trimming pared 5 bases from V and 1 base from J, leaving 16 bases between. The CDR3 DNA is TGTGCCAGCAGCCACCACACAGGTGGGCGCACAGATACGCAGTATTTT. Translated: CASSHHTGGRTDTQYF.

This rearrangement joins TRBV7-9 to TRBJ2-7, with TRBD2 matching over 12 bases. Trimming took 4 bases from V and 0 from J; bases not matched to a gene: 13. CDR3 size: 19 residues. Germline-derived CDR1 and CDR2 are SEHNR and FQNEAQ (reference sequence). The CDR3 here is CASSSGAQGLAGNSYEQYF. The DNA for the CDR3 is TGTGCCAGCAGCTCCGGGGCCCAGGGACTAGCGGGCAACTCCTACGAGCAGTACTTC.

The chain is built from TRBV25-1 and TRBJ1-3, with a weak D call TRBD1 (6 bases). Germline CDR1 reads MGHDK; CDR2 reads SYGVNS. V was cut by 3 bases and J by 2 bases, with 11 bases left in between. The CDR3 has 15 amino acids. In DNA form, the CDR3 reads TGTGCCAGCAGTGATGTCCGACAGGCTGGAAACACCATATATTTT. Translating gives CASSDVRQAGNTIYF. Variable domain in full (rest from reference TRBV25-1 and TRBJ1-3): EADIYQTPRYLVIGTGKKITLECSQTMGHDKMYWYQQDPGMELHLIHYSYGVNSTEKGDLSSESTVSRIRTEHFPLTLESARPSHTSQYLCASSDVRQAGNTIYFGEGSWLTVV.

The V and J genes are TRBV4-3 and TRBJ2-1, with 9 bases that match TRBD1. The V segment lost 4 bases and the J segment 9 bases; nucleotides outside the gene matches: 7. CDR1 is LGHNA and CDR2 is YSLEER in the germline V gene. The length of the CDR3 is 14 residues. The CDR3 spells CASSPQTGGSEQFF. The CDR3 DNA follows: TGCGCCAGCAGCCCCCAGACAGGGGGAAGTGAGCAGTTCTTC.

V is TRBV7-9 and J is TRBJ1-2, with 7 bases matching TRBD1. Germline CDR1 is SEHNR and CDR2 is FQNEAQ (reference sequence). This CDR3 is 15 amino acids long. V lost 4 bases and J lost 5; bases outside the gene matches: 10. DNA of the CDR3: TGTGCCAGCAGCTCCCCCTTGGCACAGGGGTATGGCTACACCTTC. It codes for CASSSPLAQGYGYTF.

This clone is a singleton in its sample. V gene TRBV6-5 combines with J gene TRBJ2-7; 8 bases line up with TRBD1. The CDR3 is 14 residues long. V was clipped by 2 bases and J by 6 bases; unmatched bases: 6. Germline CDR1 MNHEY, CDR2 SVGAGI. This CDR3 reads CASSYDRGRGEQYF. CDR3 in DNA: TGTGCCAGCAGTTACGACAGGGGACGGGGCGAGCAGTACTTC.

V usage is TRBV18 and J usage is TRBJ2-1; the D gene is possibly TRBD2 (6 bases). CDR1 is KGHSH, CDR2 LQKENI, per germline. The V end lost 0 bases, the J end lost 4 bases, and 13 bases lay between the germline ends. The CDR3 has 16 amino acids. The CDR3 protein is CASSPPVGGLYNEQFF. The CDR3 nucleotides read TGTGCCAGCTCACCACCCGTGGGAGGCCTTTACAATGAGCAGTTCTTC.

The genes are TRBV2 and TRBJ2-3; 10 bases fit TRBD2. Looked up from germline, CDR1 is SNHLY and CDR2 is FYNNEI. The CDR3 runs 15 residues. Trimming removed 6 bases from V and 1 base from J; junction bases left unmatched: 4. The CDR3 sequence: CASSPLAGGTDTQYF. CDR3 coding DNA: TGTGCCAGCAGCCCTCTAGCGGGGGGCACAGATACGCAGTATTTT.

J is TRBJ2-2 and V is TRBV5-1; the match to TRBD2 covers 12 bases. In germline, CDR1 is SGHRS, CDR2 YFSETQ. The CDR3 runs to 17 residues. V shed 0 bases, J shed 4 bases, and the junction held 4 bases outside the gene matches. The CDR3 here is CASSLGLAGGPTGELFF. In nucleotides, the CDR3 is TGCGCCAGCAGCTTGGGCCTAGCGGGAGGGCCCACCGGGGAGCTGTTTTTT.

The V gene is TRBV28, the J gene TRBJ2-7; 8 nucleotides align to TRBD2. The CDR3 is 17 amino acids. V dropped 5 bases and J dropped 1; count of bases not matched to a gene: 13. The germline CDR1 and CDR2 sequences are MDHEN and SYDVKM. Here the CDR3 reads CASSPRVAGKGSYEQYF. CDR3 in DNA: TGTGCCAGCAGTCCCCGGGTAGCGGGAAAGGGTTCCTACGAGCAGTACTTC. Based on the CDR3 plus reference TRBV28 and TRBJ2-7, the full variable domain is DVKVTQSSRYLVKRTGEKVFLECVQDMDHENMFWYRQDPGLGLRLIYFSYDVKMKEKGDIPEGYSVSREKKERFSLILESASTNQTSMYLCASSPRVAGKGSYEQYFGPGTRLTVT.

This rearrangement joins TRBV6-5 to TRBJ1-2, with 9 bases matching TRBD1. The CDR3 spans 15 residues. CDR1 is MNHEY, CDR2 SVGAGI, per germline. V trimming: 5 bases; J trimming: 2 bases; junction bases outside the gene matches: 6. The CDR3, as DNA: TGTGCCAGCAGTACGGGACAGGGTACCAACTATGGCTACACCTTC. Translated, it gives CASSTGQGTNYGYTF.

The chain uses TRBV28 and TRBJ1-3; D gene unclear. The CDR3 covers 14 residues. Trimming pared 5 bases from V and 7 bases from J, leaving 15 bases between. Germline V gives CDR1 MDHEN, CDR2 SYDVKM. The CDR3 region is CASSPGVARNTIYF. Written as DNA, the CDR3 is TGTGCCAGCAGTCCCGGTGTTGCGAGGAACACCATATATTTT. Drawing the rest from reference TRBV28 and TRBJ1-3, the complete variable domain is DVKVTQSSRYLVKRTGEKVFLECVQDMDHENMFWYRQDPGLGLRLIYFSYDVKMKEKGDIPEGYSVSREKKERFSLILESASTNQTSMYLCASSPGVARNTIYFGEGSWLTVV.

The chain recombines TRBV7-2 with TRBJ1-2; D gene uncertain. The CDR3 is 15 amino acids. CDR1 and CDR2 (germline): SGHTA, FQGNSA. V lost 4 bases and J 2 bases, leaving 14 bases between the germline ends. The DNA of the CDR3 is TGTGCCAGCAGCTCCTACCGAGACACAAACTATGGCTACACCTTC. Encoded protein: CASSSYRDTNYGYTF.

The chain carries TRBV30 and TRBJ2-7, with TRBD2 matching over 8 bases. The CDR3 is 15 amino acids. Unmatched junction bases numbered 8, after V lost 4 bases and J lost 0 bases. Germline CDR1 is GTSNPN and CDR2 is SVGIG (reference sequence). In nucleotides, the CDR3 is TGTGCCTGGACCGGCGGGGGGAAGAGCTCCTACGAGCAGTACTTC. Encoded protein: CAWTGGGKSSYEQYF. Using reference TRBV30 and TRBJ2-7 for the parts outside the CDR3, the full variable domain is SQTIHQWPATLVQPVGSPLSLECTVEGTSNPNLYWYRQAAGRGLQLLFYSVGIGQISSEVPQNLSASRPQDRQFILSSKKLLLSDSGFYLCAWTGGGKSSYEQYFGPGTRLTVT.

The chain uses TRBV5-1 and TRBJ2-7; TRBD2 might be the D (7 bases). The CDR3 is 15 residues long. Germline CDR1 and CDR2: SGHRS and YFSETQ. V lost 1 base, J lost 0 bases, and 11 bases lay in between. The CDR3 DNA is TGCGCCAGCAGCTTGATAGGGGGGGGCTCCTACGAGCAGTACTTC. This sequence encodes CASSLIGGGSYEQYF.

This clone was picked up one time. The rearrangement links TRBV4-3 to TRBJ1-5; weak D call: TRBD1 (5 bases). Looked up from germline, CDR1 is LGHNA and CDR2 is YSLEER. V was cut by 0 bases and J by 3 bases, with 12 bases left in between. This CDR3 spans 16 amino acids. CDR3 nucleotide sequence: TGCGCCAGCAGCCAAGATATGGGGCGCTTCAATCAGCCCCAGCATTTT. It is translated as CASSQDMGRFNQPQHF.

The V and J genes are TRBV6-5 and TRBJ1-2; D possibly corresponds to TRBD1 (5 bases). V gave up 0 bases and J gave up 2 bases, with 7 bases separating them. Germline CDR1 is MNHEY and CDR2 is SVGAGI. The CDR3 contains 14 residues. The chain's CDR3 is CASSYSGQNYGYTF. The CDR3 DNA reads TGTGCCAGCAGTTACTCGGGGCAAAACTATGGCTACACCTTC.

The CDR3 nucleotides are TGTGCCAGCTCTGGAACAGGGGGGCCGAGCACTGAAGCTTTCTTT. Its translation: CASSGTGGPSTEAFF. The chain carries TRBV6-1 and TRBJ1-1, with TRBD1 matching over 8 bases. Germline values: CDR1 MNHNS, CDR2 SASEGT. V was pared by 8 bases and J by 4 bases, with 12 bases of the junction left unmatched. The CDR3 runs 15 residues.

The rearrangement joins TRBV5-6 to TRBJ2-1; 9 bases fit TRBD1. CDR1 and CDR2 (germline): SGHDT, YYEEEE. V lost 6 bases to trimming and J lost 4 bases; unmatched junction nucleotides: 11. This CDR3 contains 16 residues. CDR3 region: CASTQDRGEIYNEQFF. Written as DNA, the CDR3 is TGTGCCAGCACCCAGGACAGGGGCGAGATTTACAATGAGCAGTTCTTC. Supplemented by reference TRBV5-6 and TRBJ2-1, the full variable domain reads DAGVTQSPTHLIKTRGQQVTLRCSPKSGHDTVSWYQQALGQGPQFIFQYYEEEERQRGNFPDRFSGHQFPNYSSELNVNALLLGDSALYLCASTQDRGEIYNEQFFGPGTRLTVL.

V usage is TRBV5-1 and J usage is TRBJ1-1; D might be TRBD1 (5 bases). With 8 bases removed from V and 2 bases from J, the gap between germline ends came to 13 bases. This CDR3 region has 13 residues. Germline loops: CDR1 SGHRS, CDR2 YFSETQ. This CDR3 is CASRDFPNTEAFF. In DNA, the CDR3 is TGCGCCAGTAGGGACTTCCCCAACACTGAAGCTTTCTTT.

This chain connects TRBV4-3 to TRBJ1-5, with D possibly matching TRBD1 (5 bases). Deletions cut 0 bases from V and 7 bases from J, with 7 bases between. Germline values: CDR1 LGHNA, CDR2 YSLEER. This CDR3 comprises 13 residues. CDR3 protein: CASSQDGAQPQHF. The CDR3 bases are TGCGCCAGCAGCCAAGATGGGGCCCAGCCCCAGCATTTT.

This clone was recorded only once. V is TRBV4-1 and J is TRBJ2-1, with D possibly being TRBD2 (5 bases). Trimming cost V 3 bases and J 12 bases, with 15 bases left between them. Per germline, CDR1 MGHRA and CDR2 YSYEKL. The CDR3 covers 13 residues. In DNA form, the CDR3 reads TGCGCCAGCAGCCAGGACCGAACTAGATCGCAGTTCTTC. This sequence encodes CASSQDRTRSQFF.

J is TRBJ1-2 and V is TRBV14, with unresolved D. This CDR3 spans 12 amino acids. Germline CDR1 reads SGHDN; CDR2 reads FVKESK. Trimming cost V 5 bases and J 7 bases, with 11 bases left between them. The CDR3 DNA reads as TGTGCCAGCAGCGCGGAAAGACTTGGCTACACCTTC. Protein product: CASSAERLGYTF.

The CDR3 DNA follows: TGCGCCAGCAGCTTGGAGGAACCAGCGAACTATGGCTACACCTTC. Amino acid sequence: CASSLEEPANYGYTF. The V gene is TRBV5-1, the J gene TRBJ1-2; D uncertain. Germline V gene sequence: CDR1 SGHRS, CDR2 YFSETQ. The V and J ends lost 0 bases and 2 bases respectively, with 11 bases between them. CDR3 length: 15 amino acids.

The chain recombines TRBV7-6 with TRBJ2-1; tentative D call: TRBD1 (5 bases). The V gene's germline CDR1 is SGHVS and CDR2 FNYEAQ. Trimming stripped 0 bases from V and 4 bases from J, with 7 bases between. The CDR3 contains 14 residues. CDR3 loop: CASSLARTYNEQFF. Written as DNA, the CDR3 is TGTGCCAGCAGCTTAGCCCGGACATACAATGAGCAGTTCTTC.

This clone occurred once. The chain uses TRBV19 and TRBJ1-3; 7 nucleotides align to TRBD1. The length of the CDR3 is 15 residues. Germline V gene lookup returns CDR1 LNHDA and CDR2 SQIVND (reference sequence). V trimming: 7 bases; J trimming: 0 bases; junction bases outside the gene matches: 6. CDR3 loop: CASTRRTGSGNTIYF. In DNA form, the CDR3 reads TGTGCCAGTACCCGCCGGACAGGCTCTGGAAACACCATATATTTT. The complete variable domain, with remaining parts taken from reference TRBV19 and TRBJ1-3, reads DGGITQSPKYLFRKEGQNVTLSCEQNLNHDAMYWYRQDPGQGLRLIYYSQIVNDFQKGDIAEGYSVSREKKESFPLTVTSAQKNPTAFYLCASTRRTGSGNTIYFGEGSWLTVV.